These 5 T cell receptor beta chains were sequenced from one sample in a study of blood T cell repertoires in COVID-19. Profiling relied on immunoSEQ multiplex PCR, and the TCRdb table lists in-frame clones only, not all of them. The data show 100,000 to 120,000 clones, under 75% seen once. Source material: peripheral blood. These TCRs come from a woman aged 60-75 years with acute or convalescent COVID-19.

The rearrangement links TRBV4-3 to TRBJ1-6; a possible D gene is TRBD1 (5 bases). This CDR3 has 16 amino acids. Germline V lookup: CDR1 LGHNA, CDR2 YSLEER. The V and J ends lost 1 base and 13 bases respectively, with 20 bases between them. The CDR3 here is CASSQASGNSLSPLHF. CDR3 coding DNA: TGCGCCAGCAGCCAAGCGTCAGGGAATTCCCTTTCCCCCCTCCACTTT.

The J gene is TRBJ1-5, the V gene TRBV30; D gene uncertain. This CDR3 is built from 13 residues. Germline-derived CDR1 and CDR2 are GTSNPN and SVGIG (reference sequence). Trimming stripped 3 bases from V and 7 bases from J, with 13 bases between. The CDR3, as DNA: TGTGCCTGGAGAGACTCCCCGGGGCAGCCCCAGCATTTT. This gives the protein CAWRDSPGQPQHF.

This clone was observed a handful of times. The chain recombines TRBV6-5 with TRBJ1-4, with D tentatively TRBD1 (5 bases). Deletions cut 6 bases from V and 0 bases from J, with 8 bases between. In germline, CDR1 is MNHEY, CDR2 SVGAGI. This CDR3 contains 14 residues. CDR3 sequence (DNA): TGTGCCAGCAGGCCGGGGGCAACTAATGAAAAACTGTTTTTT. Protein: CASRPGATNEKLFF.

This chain uses TRBV6-5 with TRBJ1-1, with unresolved D. Germline assignment: CDR1 MNHEY and CDR2 SVGAGI. The CDR3 consists of 12 residues. The V end was cut by 5 bases, the J end by 3 bases, with 7 bases between. CDR3 sequence (DNA): TGTGCCAGCAGTCGGGTGGACACTGAAGCTTTCTTT. It specifies CASSRVDTEAFF.

On this clone itself: The sample holds other DNA sequences that translate to the same CDR3. V and J are TRBV7-2 and TRBJ1-1; the D is unclear. V was shortened by 1 base and J by 1 base, with 7 bases between the two germline ends. Germline V gene sequence: CDR1 SGHTA, CDR2 FQGNSA. The CDR3 spans 14 residues. The CDR3 loop is CASSLGAGNTEAFF. CDR3 nucleotides: TGTGCCAGCAGCTTAGGGGCCGGGAACACTGAAGCTTTCTTT.